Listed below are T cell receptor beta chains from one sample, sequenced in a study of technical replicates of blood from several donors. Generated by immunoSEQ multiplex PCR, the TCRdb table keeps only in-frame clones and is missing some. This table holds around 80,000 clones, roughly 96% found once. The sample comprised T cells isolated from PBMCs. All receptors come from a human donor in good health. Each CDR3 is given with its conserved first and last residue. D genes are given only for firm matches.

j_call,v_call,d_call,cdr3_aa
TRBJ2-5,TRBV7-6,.,CASSFQGETQYF
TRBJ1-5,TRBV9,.,CASSVGPVDQPQHF
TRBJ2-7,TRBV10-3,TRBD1,CAISESSTGGNEQYF
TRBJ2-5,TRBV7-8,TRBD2,CASSLGLAGQKTQYF
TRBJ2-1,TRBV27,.,CASSLSPRALYNEQFF
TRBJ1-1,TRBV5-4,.,CASSPTYSRGSTEAFF
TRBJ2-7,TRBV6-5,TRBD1,CASRGQGGPYEQYF
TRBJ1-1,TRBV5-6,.,CASSHLERLQTNTEAFF
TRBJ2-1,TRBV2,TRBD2,CASSEATTGGYNEQFF
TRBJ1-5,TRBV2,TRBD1,CASSGTGINQPQHF
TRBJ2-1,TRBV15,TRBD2,CATSRGGEANNEQFF
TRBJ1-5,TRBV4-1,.,CASSQVGSEPQHF
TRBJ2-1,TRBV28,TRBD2,CASSILGLAGDNEQFF
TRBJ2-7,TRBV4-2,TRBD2,CASSLYPGGGYEQYF
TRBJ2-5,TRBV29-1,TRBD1,CSAAQGAAWETQYF
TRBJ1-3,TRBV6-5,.,CASSSLGGGFGNTIYF
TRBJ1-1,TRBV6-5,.,CASSYQGLNTEAFF
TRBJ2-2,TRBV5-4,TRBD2,CASSWIAGGTGELFF
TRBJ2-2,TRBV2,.,CASSEESWNTGELFF
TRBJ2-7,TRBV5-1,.,CASSLAAGYEQYF
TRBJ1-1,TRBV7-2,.,CASSQDRRNTEAFF
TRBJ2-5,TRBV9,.,CASSVTGSSVRQETQYF
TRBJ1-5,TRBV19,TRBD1,CASSIGTGGQPQHF
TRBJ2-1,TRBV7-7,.,CASSFSGQYNEQFF
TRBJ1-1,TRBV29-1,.,CSGVNTEAFF
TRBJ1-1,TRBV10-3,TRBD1,CAISASAGTGKTEAFF
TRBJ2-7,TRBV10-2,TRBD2,CASLERLAGGPNEQYF
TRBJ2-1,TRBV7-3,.,CASSKTGTTYNEQFF
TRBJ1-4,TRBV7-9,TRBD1,CASSYTGVPIF
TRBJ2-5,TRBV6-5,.,CASSYSSAGSGETQYF
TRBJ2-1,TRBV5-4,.,CASSLPAGLSYNEQFF
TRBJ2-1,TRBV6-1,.,CASREGSLGGSYNEQFF
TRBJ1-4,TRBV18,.,CASSPSTGLEKLFF
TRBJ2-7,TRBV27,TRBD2,CASKAGGLTYEQYF
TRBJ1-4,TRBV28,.,CASRTAQSATNEKLFF
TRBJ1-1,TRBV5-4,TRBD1,CASSSGTGMLGAFF
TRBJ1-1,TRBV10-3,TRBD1,CAISETLDPGQGTTEAFF
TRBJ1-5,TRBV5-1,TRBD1,CASGYRGPYSNQPQHF
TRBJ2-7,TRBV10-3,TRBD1,CATGYRDSSYEQYF
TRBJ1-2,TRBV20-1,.,CSKTRDYGYTF
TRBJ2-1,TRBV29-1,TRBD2,CSVGTSGNNEQFF
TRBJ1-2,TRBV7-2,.,CASSLTGYGYTF
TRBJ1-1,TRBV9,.,CASSAEDSAAFF
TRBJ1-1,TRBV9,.,CASSPSGSLNTEAFF
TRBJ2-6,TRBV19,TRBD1,CASGTGGSGANVLTF
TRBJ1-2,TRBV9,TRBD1,CATPLQNRGKVGYTF
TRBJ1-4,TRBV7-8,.,CASSLLGRGQDIYEKLFF
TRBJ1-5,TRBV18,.,CASSRGDQPQHF
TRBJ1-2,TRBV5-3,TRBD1,CARSLKVGTGRNYGYTF
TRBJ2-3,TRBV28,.,CASRPTGTDTQYF
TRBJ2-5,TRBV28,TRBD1,CASSLGTGRGETQYF
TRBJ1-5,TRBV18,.,CASSPREEYSNQPQHF
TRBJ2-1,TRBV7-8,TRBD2,CASTAGGTYNEQFF